The 22 T cell receptor beta chains listed next were all sequenced from one sample in a study of beta chain features in type 1 diabetes. The sequenced template was cDNA made from the entire isolated RNA. The assay was immunoSEQ multiplex PCR, and TCRdb's table has in-frame clones only and misses some. The sample comprises a few hundred thousand clones, about a tenth of which are singletons, and roughly 1.4% rests with the top ten. The sample taken for sequencing was central memory CD4+ T cells from blood. These receptors all come from a man younger than 35 in good health.

The chain is built from TRBV18 and TRBJ2-7; D tentatively reads TRBD1 or TRBD2 (5 bases each). With 4 bases removed from V and 7 bases from J, the gap between germline ends came to 11 bases. Germline V lookup: CDR1 KGHSH, CDR2 LQKENI. CDR3 length equals 12 residues. The CDR3 is CASSQGDGEQYF. The CDR3 region has the DNA TGTGCCAGCTCACAAGGGGACGGAGAGCAGTACTTC.

Comment on this clone: This may arise from a read error, as a much more abundant clone is one base away. The genes are TRBV7-3 and TRBJ1-1, with D hard to call. The germline V gene encodes CDR1 SGHTA and CDR2 FQGTGA. This CDR3 is 13 amino acids long. V was pared by 3 bases and J by 1 base, with 6 bases between. The CDR3 protein is CASSFDSNTEAFF. CDR3 in DNA: TGTGCCAGCAGCTTTGACTCGAACACTGAAGCTTTCTTT.

A few counts support this clone. This rearrangement joins TRBV14 to TRBJ2-7; TRBD1 agrees at 8 bases. CDR1 is SGHDN and CDR2 is FVKESK in the germline V gene. V trimming: 6 bases; J trimming: 2 bases; junction bases outside the gene matches: 3. The CDR3 contains 13 residues. CDR3 protein: CASSRTGTYEQYF. The CDR3 nucleotides read TGTGCCAGCAGTCGGACAGGGACCTACGAGCAGTACTTC.

This clone was recorded a few times. This rearrangement joins TRBV7-2 to TRBJ2-5; 8 nucleotides line up with TRBD2. Germline V gene sequence: CDR1 SGHTA, CDR2 FQGNSA. V lost 3 bases to trimming and J lost 6 bases; unmatched junction nucleotides: 3. This CDR3 has 13 residues. This CDR3 reads CASSLSGSQTQYF. The CDR3 DNA is TGTGCCAGCAGCTTGAGCGGGAGCCAGACCCAGTACTTC.

The rearrangement joins TRBV6-5 to TRBJ2-7; D is unclear. The CDR3 has 13 residues. Germline loops: CDR1 MNHEY, CDR2 SVGAGI. The V gene lost 0 bases and the J gene lost 2 bases, with 5 bases spanning the gap. The chain's CDR3 is CASSYSTTYEQYF. The CDR3 DNA sequence: TGTGCCAGCAGTTACTCCACTACCTACGAGCAGTACTTC.

In this sample, this clone turned up once. The chain links TRBV7-6 to TRBJ2-7; D is uncertain. V shed 6 bases and J shed 0 bases, with 6 bases lying between them. In germline, CDR1 is SGHVS, CDR2 FNYEAQ. This CDR3 has 12 residues. The CDR3 loop is CASSPTSYEQYF. For the CDR3, the DNA is TGTGCCAGCAGTCCCACCTCCTACGAGCAGTACTTC. Complete variable domain (other parts from reference TRBV7-6 and TRBJ2-7): GAGVSQSPRYKVTKRGQDVALRCDPISGHVSLYWYRQALGQGPEFLTYFNYEAQQDKSGLPNDRFSAERPEGSISTLTIQRTEQRDSAMYRCASSPTSYEQYFGPGTRLTVT.

This clone was seen only a few times. The rearrangement links TRBV9 to TRBJ1-1; D unclear. Deletions cut 4 bases from V and 1 base from J, with 8 bases between. The germline gives CDR1 SGDLS, CDR2 YYNGEE. This CDR3 is 13 amino acids long. CDR3 in DNA: TGTGCCAGCAGCCGGACTGAGAACACTGAAGCTTTCTTT. Translation gives CASSRTENTEAFF.

The rearrangement joins TRBV5-1 to TRBJ2-1, with 10 bases aligning to TRBD1. Per the germline V gene, CDR1 is SGHRS and CDR2 is YFSETQ. J gave up 7 bases and V 5 bases, and 6 bases lay outside the gene matches. The CDR3 runs to 14 residues. The CDR3: CASRTDRGYNEQFF. The CDR3 DNA reads as TGCGCCAGCAGGACGGACAGGGGGTATAATGAGCAGTTCTTC. Full variable domain (outside the CDR3, taken from reference TRBV5-1 and TRBJ2-1): KAGVTQTPRYLIKTRGQQVTLSCSPISGHRSVSWYQQTPGQGLQFLFEYFSETQRNKGNFPGRFSGRQFSNSRSEMNVSTLELGDSALYLCASRTDRGYNEQFFGPGTRLTVL.

The V and J genes are TRBV10-2 and TRBJ1-2; 8 positions agree with TRBD1. The ends lost 4 bases at V and 5 bases at J; junction bases unmatched: 3. The germline gives CDR1 WSHSY, CDR2 SAAADI. This CDR3 contains 13 residues. This CDR3 reads CASSVRTGYGYTF. CDR3 bases: TGCGCCAGCAGTGTCAGGACAGGGTATGGCTACACCTTC.

The V and J genes are TRBV19 and TRBJ1-2; possibly TRBD1 for D (6 bases). This CDR3 comprises 14 residues. From germline, CDR1 is LNHDA and CDR2 SQIVND (reference sequence). Trimming took off 9 bases at V and 3 bases at J, with 17 bases between the two ends. Here the CDR3 reads CASRVRTADYGYTF. For the CDR3, the DNA is TGTGCCAGCCGGGTTCGGACAGCGGACTATGGCTACACCTTC.

This clone was observed a handful of times. The chain uses TRBV6-5 and TRBJ2-7, with 8 bases aligning to TRBD1. The length of the CDR3 is 14 residues. Germline CDR1 is MNHEY and CDR2 is SVGAGI. V lost 6 bases, J lost 2 bases, and 6 bases stayed unmatched. This CDR3 reads CASRLGQEPYEQYF. In DNA, the CDR3 is TGTGCCAGCAGATTGGGACAGGAGCCCTACGAGCAGTACTTC.

This clone showed up just a few times. This rearrangement joins TRBV2 to TRBJ2-7; D is unresolved. Germline-derived CDR1 and CDR2 are SNHLY and FYNNEI. The CDR3 loop spans 13 amino acids. Deletions cut 8 bases from V and 1 base from J, with 12 bases between. The CDR3 DNA reads as TGTGCCAGCGCGCACATAGGATCCTACGAGCAGTACTTC. Protein: CASAHIGSYEQYF.

The chain links TRBV2 to TRBJ2-3; D remains ambiguous. Germline CDR1 SNHLY, CDR2 FYNNEI. V lost 4 bases, J lost 0 bases, and 11 bases lay in between. The CDR3 is 15 amino acids. The CDR3 nucleotides are TGTGCCAGCAGTGCGGGTAGCCCCAGCACAGATACGCAGTATTTT. This codes for CASSAGSPSTDTQYF. Combining the CDR3 with reference TRBV2 and TRBJ2-3 gives the whole variable domain EPEVTQTPSHQVTQMGQEVILRCVPISNHLYFYWYRQILGQKVEFLVSFYNNEISEKSEIFDDQFSVERPDGSNFTLKIRSTKLEDSAMYFCASSAGSPSTDTQYFGPGTRLTVL.

V is TRBV15 and J is TRBJ1-2; no definite D call. Trimming removed 0 bases from V and 3 bases from J, with 8 bases in between. The CDR3 spans 14 residues. Germline V lookup: CDR1 LNHNV, CDR2 YYDKDF (reference sequence). The CDR3 DNA is TGTGCCACCAGCAGAGAAGCGGGCGACTATGGCTACACCTTC. It is translated as CATSREAGDYGYTF.

The chain joins TRBV15 to TRBJ2-7; 9 nucleotides line up with TRBD2. The CDR3 has 16 residues. Germline CDR1 and CDR2: LNHNV and YYDKDF (reference sequence). J lost 5 bases, V lost 4 bases, and 12 bases had no gene match. The CDR3 DNA follows: TGTGCCACCAGCAAGTCAGCGGGAGGCCCTGGCCACGAGCAGTACTTC. Translating it yields CATSKSAGGPGHEQYF.

The chain carries TRBV6-6 and TRBJ1-4, with 7 bases lining up with TRBD1. CDR1 is MNHNY, CDR2 SVGAGI, per germline (reference sequence). This CDR3 is 15 amino acids long. V lost 5 bases to trimming and J lost 0 bases; unmatched junction nucleotides: 3. CDR3 DNA sequence: TGTGCCAGCAGTCCCGGGACAGCAACTAATGAAAAACTGTTTTTT. This translates into CASSPGTATNEKLFF.

The genes are TRBV4-3 and TRBJ2-7; D is tentatively TRBD1 or TRBD2 (5 bases each). Germline V gives CDR1 LGHNA, CDR2 YSLEER. CDR3 size: 14 residues. The germline V and J ends were trimmed by 4 bases and 0 bases, with 10 bases remaining between them. CDR3 region: CASSPGPGSYEQYF. DNA for the CDR3: TGCGCCAGCAGCCCGGGGCCCGGCTCCTACGAGCAGTACTTC.

The V call is TRBV19, the J call TRBJ2-7, with a tentative D call TRBD1 (6 bases). Germline values: CDR1 LNHDA, CDR2 SQIVND (reference sequence). This CDR3 is built from 16 residues. The V end lost 6 bases, the J end lost 2 bases, and 20 bases lay between the germline ends. DNA of the CDR3: TGTGCCAGTAGAATTCCGGGACACAACTTAACCTACGAGCAGTACTTC. Translation gives CASRIPGHNLTYEQYF.

This clone was observed a handful of times. The chain recombines TRBV27 with TRBJ1-2; D is unclear. Looked up from germline, CDR1 is MNHEY and CDR2 is SMNVEV (reference sequence). V lost 5 bases and J lost 7, with 26 bases in between. CDR3 length equals 17 residues. CDR3 in DNA: TGTGCCAGCAGTCGGTCCTCTCGGGCGGCGGTTCGGGGTGGCTACACCTTC. Residues: CASSRSSRAAVRGGYTF.

This clone came up a few times. The chain couples TRBV2 to TRBJ2-3, with TRBD2 matching 12 bases. CDR3 length equals 14 residues. CDR1 and CDR2 from the germline V gene are SNHLY and FYNNEI. V was pared by 10 bases and J by 3 bases, with 5 bases of the junction left unmatched. Here the CDR3 DNA reads TGTGCCACCGGACTAGCGGGGCCGACAGATACGCAGTATTTT. Translating gives CATGLAGPTDTQYF.

This chain uses TRBV30 with TRBJ1-5, with 7 bases that match TRBD1. CDR1 and CDR2 from the germline V gene are GTSNPN and SVGIG (reference sequence). The CDR3 covers 15 residues. V shed 2 bases, J shed 7 bases, and the junction held 11 bases outside the gene matches. CDR3 nucleotide sequence: TGTGCCTGGAGTTCAAAGGGGGCACTCGGGCAGCCCCAGCATTTT. It translates to CAWSSKGALGQPQHF.

The chain couples TRBV27 to TRBJ2-1; 9 nucleotides agree with TRBD2. After removal of 4 bases from V and 9 bases from J, the junction contained 10 bases not matched to a gene. The CDR3 totals 15 residues. From germline, CDR1 is MNHEY and CDR2 SMNVEV (reference sequence). The CDR3 spells CASSSRWREGSEQFF. CDR3 bases: TGTGCCAGCAGTTCAAGGTGGCGGGAGGGCTCTGAGCAGTTCTTC.